This T cell receptor (beta chain) is from a study of T cells in Graves' hyperthyroidism and ophthalmopathy. Study-wide findings and caveats: Most thyroid clonotypes expanded above 0.001 appeared in blood too.

This clonotype has at least ten counts. Its antigen is currently unknown. Amplified regions were TCR beta CDR3 sequences from RNA transcripts. RT-PCR in the first round (using the HTBI primer set) targeted the TCR CDR3. TCRdb fed the multiplex PCR reads into MiXCR, producing one record per CDR3 protein. The sample holds roughly 570,000 distinct CDR3 sequences, around 42% seen once. This CDR3 spans 13 amino acids. V shed 4 bases and J shed 5 bases, with 8 bases lying between them. The chain recombines TRBV12-3 or TRBV12-4 with TRBJ2-2, with a tentative D call TRBD1 (5 bases). Sequencing was done on a sample of peripheral blood or thyroid tissue (not recorded which). The TCR sequence derives from a woman younger than 30 with Graves' hyperthyroidism. CDR3 nucleotide sequence: TGTGCCAGCAGTTGGACATTGACCGGGGAGCTGTTTTTT. This gives the protein CASSWTLTGELFF.